This T cell receptor beta chain was found in a study of Graves' ophthalmopathy and Graves' hyperthyroidism. The study, taken as a whole, reports: As the model predicted ophthalmopathy progression, it achieved a sensitivity of around 71% and a specificity of about 72%. With about 88% sensitivity and around 80% specificity, a 13-signature model separated ophthalmopathy from stable hyperthyroidism.

The CDR3 runs to 14 residues. Trimming took 0 bases from V and 3 from J, leaving 8 bases between them. Germline CDR1 is WSHSY and CDR2 is SAAADI. This clonotype came up many times. Its specificity is unknown. TCR beta CDR3 regions were amplified from RNA transcripts. HTBI primers primed a first-round RT-PCR, and a second-round multiplex PCR followed. TCRdb re-analysed the multiplex PCR reads in MiXCR, keeping a single row per CDR3 protein. The table lists over a million distinct CDR3 sequences, about 36% of them singletons, with more than 9.5% in the top ten. Specimen: peripheral blood or thyroid tissue (not recorded which). The TCR was taken from an adult man with Graves' hyperthyroidism. This chain uses TRBV10-2 with TRBJ1-2, with D maybe TRBD1 (5 bases). This CDR3 is CASSESPGYYGYTF. CDR3 nucleotide sequence: TGCGCCAGCAGTGAGTCACCAGGGTACTATGGCTACACCTTC.